The rows below give T cell receptor beta chains drawn from one sample of a study of blood T cell repertoires in COVID-19. Sequencing used immunoSEQ multiplex PCR; TCRdb keeps in-frame clones, though not all of them. The repertoire holds roughly 250,000 clones, with 80% to 95% as singletons. Sequences were obtained from PBMCs or T cells enriched from blood (not recorded which). These receptors were taken from a woman aged 18-35 years who had recovered from COVID-19. CDR3s include the opening cysteine and the closing phenylalanine or tryptophan. A D gene is named only where the DNA matches it firmly. A clone size is listed for some rows: how often the clone was seen (once, few, many), or a class if it is expanded.

d_gene	abundance	v_gene	j_gene	CDR3nt	CDR3aa
TRBD1	-	TRBV4-1	TRBJ1-2	TGCGCCAGCAGCCAAGAACCCACGTCCGGGGGACAGACTAACTATGGCTACACCTTC	CASSQEPTSGGQTNYGYTF
-	-	TRBV19	TRBJ1-1	TGTGCCAGTAGTGACAGGATCGAGTGGATATGGACTGAAGCTTTCTTT	CASSDRIEWIWTEAFF
-	-	TRBV18	TRBJ2-1	TGTGCCAGCTCACCATCCAAGAGGGAGCAGTTCTTC	CASSPSKREQFF
-	once	TRBV19	TRBJ2-3	TGTGCCAGTAGTATAAGTCAGTTTAGCACAGATACGCAGTATTTT	CASSISQFSTDTQYF
-	-	TRBV2	TRBJ1-4	TGTGCCAGCAGTCCCCAGGGATCTAGGGATGAAAAACTGTTTTTT	CASSPQGSRDEKLFF
TRBD2	-	TRBV11-3	TRBJ2-1	TGTGCCAGCAGCTTAGTTTACGGCGGGGGAACAAATGAGCAGTTCTTC	CASSLVYGGGTNEQFF
-	-	TRBV9	TRBJ2-5	TGTGCCAGCAGCGTTTCAGCGGTGCCCAAATCGACCCAGTACTTC	CASSVSAVPKSTQYF
TRBD1	-	TRBV24-1	TRBJ1-2	TGTGCCACCAGTGATCCGGGACAGGGGAAGGCGGGGGGCTACACCTTC	CATSDPGQGKAGGYTF
TRBD1	-	TRBV19	TRBJ1-2	TGTGCCACAAAAGACAGGGGGGGTAACTATGGCTACACCTTC	CATKDRGGNYGYTF
-	few	TRBV27	TRBJ1-5	TGTGCCAGCAGGGGGGGAGCTAATCTTAGCAATCAGCCCCAGCATTTT	CASRGGANLSNQPQHF
TRBD1	-	TRBV7-2	TRBJ1-6	TGTGCCAGCAGCTTGGGACAGGGTTTATCACCCCTCCACTTT	CASSLGQGLSPLHF
TRBD2	-	TRBV5-4	TRBJ2-1	TGTGCCAGCAGCTTTGCTAGCGGGAGGGCCGGGCAGTTCTTC	CASSFASGRAGQFF
-	once	TRBV19	TRBJ1-2	TGTGCCAGTACCGGGGGTGGTTTGGAGTATTCTAACTATGGCTACACCTTC	CASTGGGLEYSNYGYTF
TRBD1	once	TRBV5-1	TRBJ2-7	TGCGCCAGCAGCTTGGCCGGTCGGGACAGTGAATACGAGCAGTACTTC	CASSLAGRDSEYEQYF
TRBD1	-	TRBV7-2	TRBJ2-1	TGTGCCAGCAGGTCGAGACAGGGGAACTACAATGAGCAGTTCTTC	CASRSRQGNYNEQFF
-	once	TRBV9	TRBJ2-1	TGTGCCAGCAGCGTGGAGCGGGGACAACCCTACAATGAGCAGTTCTTC	CASSVERGQPYNEQFF
-	-	TRBV12-3/TRBV12-4	TRBJ2-5	TGTGCCAGCAGTTACGCGGAGACCCAGTACTTC	CASSYAETQYF
TRBD1	-	TRBV27	TRBJ1-4	TGTGCCAGCAGTTTGAACAGGGGGGAAAAACTGTTTTTT	CASSLNRGEKLFF
TRBD1	-	TRBV7-2	TRBJ1-6	TGTGCCAGCAACATTTACAGGGGGTTTGGTTCACCCCTCCACTTT	CASNIYRGFGSPLHF
-	once	TRBV10-3	TRBJ1-1	TGTGCCATCAGTGAGTCCGCGGGGGGGAACACTGAAGCTTTCTTT	CAISESAGGNTEAFF
TRBD2	many	TRBV10-1	TRBJ2-7	TGCGCCAGCAGGGGCTTCCTTACTAGCGGGGTTTCCCACGAGCAGTACTTC	CASRGFLTSGVSHEQYF
-	-	TRBV10-3	TRBJ2-3	TGTGCCATCAGTGAGTGGCCGGCGGGCCTTTCAACAGATACGCAGTATTTT	CAISEWPAGLSTDTQYF
-	-	TRBV24-1	TRBJ2-1	TGTGCCACCAGTGAGACACGGGATAACAATGAGCAGTTCTTC	CATSETRDNNEQFF
TRBD2	-	TRBV7-8	TRBJ2-5	TGTGCCAGCAGCTTTACTAGCGGGGGGGCCCAAGAGACCCAGTACTTC	CASSFTSGGAQETQYF
TRBD1	-	TRBV27	TRBJ2-7	TGTGCCAGCAGTTTAAGGGCAGGGGGTAGCGAGCAGTACTTC	CASSLRAGGSEQYF
-	-	TRBV10-3	TRBJ2-3	TGTGCCATCAGTGATGTCGAGAGCTCCAAAGATACGCAGTATTTT	CAISDVESSKDTQYF
TRBD1	-	TRBV3-1/TRBV3-2	TRBJ1-6	TGTGCCAGCAGCCTCGACAGGGCCGGCTCACCCCTCCACTTT	CASSLDRAGSPLHF
TRBD1	-	TRBV7-2	TRBJ2-5	TGTGCCAGCAGCTTCGGGACAGGGAGAGAGACCCAGTACTTC	CASSFGTGRETQYF
TRBD1	-	TRBV5-1	TRBJ1-5	TGCGCCAGCAGCGTCGGGACAGGGCAGCCCCAGCATTTT	CASSVGTGQPQHF
TRBD2	-	TRBV7-9	TRBJ2-1	TGTGCCAGCAGTCCCCATAGCGGGGACCTACGCGAGCAGTTCTTC	CASSPHSGDLREQFF
-	-	TRBV9	TRBJ1-4	TGTGCCAGCACACCGACTCCAACTAATGAAAAACTGTTTTTT	CASTPTPTNEKLFF
-	-	TRBV10-3	TRBJ1-6	TGTGCCACTGGTGACAGCTCCTATAATTCACCCCTCCACTTT	CATGDSSYNSPLHF
TRBD2	-	TRBV4-3	TRBJ2-7	TGCGCCAGCAGCCAAGTAGCAGCGGGGGGGAACTACGAGCAGTACTTC	CASSQVAAGGNYEQYF
TRBD1	-	TRBV6-5	TRBJ1-1	TGTGCCAGCGGGGACAGGGGATTCATGAACACTGAAGCTTTCTTT	CASGDRGFMNTEAFF
-	-	TRBV5-5	TRBJ1-1	TGTGCCAGCAGCTTGTGGCTGAACACTGAAGCTTTCTTT	CASSLWLNTEAFF
-	-	TRBV28	TRBJ1-1	TGTGCCAGCAGCCGCCTTGAGGCTGAAGCTTTCTTT	CASSRLEAEAFF
TRBD1	few	TRBV29-1	TRBJ1-3	TGCAGCGTCGGACAGGGGGCCTCTGGAAACACCATATATTTT	CSVGQGASGNTIYF
-	-	TRBV11-3	TRBJ2-2	TGTGCCAGCAGCTCTCGCTCGAGGACGAACACCGGGGAGCTGTTTTTT	CASSSRSRTNTGELFF